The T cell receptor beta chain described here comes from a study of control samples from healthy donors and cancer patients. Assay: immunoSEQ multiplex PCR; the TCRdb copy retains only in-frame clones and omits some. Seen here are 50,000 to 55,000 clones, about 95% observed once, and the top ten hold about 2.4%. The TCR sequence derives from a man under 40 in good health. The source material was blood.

The CDR3 coding sequence is TGTGCCAGCAAACAGGGGGCCCAGAGCTCCTACAATGAGCAGTTCTTC. Translating it yields CASKQGAQSSYNEQFF. This chain connects TRBV28 to TRBJ2-1; TRBD1 agrees at 9 bases. This CDR3 is 16 amino acids long. After removal of 7 bases from V and 0 bases from J, the junction contained 7 bases not matched to a gene. The V gene's germline CDR1 is MDHEN and CDR2 SYDVKM.